Listed below are T cell receptor beta chains from one sample, sequenced in a study of T cells in pancreatic ductal adenocarcinoma. TCRdb keeps only in-frame clones here, not all; method: immunoSEQ multiplex PCR. The sample yields around 10,000 clones, about nine tenths seen once. The specimen sequenced was PBMCs. The receptors originated from a human donor with pancreatic ductal adenocarcinoma. The CDR3 runs from the conserved cysteine through the conserved F or W. A D gene is named only where the DNA matches it firmly.

cdr3_nt,cdr3_aa,j_call,v_call,d_call
TGTGCCAGCAGCCCGTTAGAATTAAGCTCCTACGAGCAGTACTTC,CASSPLELSSYEQYF,TRBJ2-7,TRBV9,.
TGCAGTGCTACCCGTAGCGACGAGCAGTACTTC,CSATRSDEQYF,TRBJ2-7,TRBV20-1,.
TGTGCCAGCAGCCAAGATCTCGGGGGGTATGGAAGTCGTGGCTACACCTTC,CASSQDLGGYGSRGYTF,TRBJ1-2,TRBV4-2,.
TGTGCCAGCAGCCCCAATGGCGGGGATTACTATGGCTACACCTTC,CASSPNGGDYYGYTF,TRBJ1-2,TRBV9,.
TGTGCCAGCAGCTTACAGACAGCAACTAATGAAAAACTGTTTTTT,CASSLQTATNEKLFF,TRBJ1-4,TRBV7-9,.
TGTGCCAGCAGCCAGGGGGATGGAGTGAACACTGAAGCTTTCTTT,CASSQGDGVNTEAFF,TRBJ1-1,TRBV5-8,TRBD1
TGTGCCAGCAGCTTAGCGGGACTAGCGGCTGGGGATACGCAGTATTTT,CASSLAGLAAGDTQYF,TRBJ2-3,TRBV7-2,TRBD2
TGTGCCAGCAGCTTAAGCGGACAGGGGCGCTACGAGCAGTACTTC,CASSLSGQGRYEQYF,TRBJ2-7,TRBV7-3,TRBD1
TGTGCCAGCAGCTTAGCGCGGTCCCGGGGCCAGTACTTC,CASSLARSRGQYF,TRBJ2-5,TRBV7-2,.
TGTGCCATCAGTGAGGACAGGGGTACTGAAGCTTTCTTT,CAISEDRGTEAFF,TRBJ1-1,TRBV10-3,TRBD1
TGTGCCAGCAGCTCCAGGGCGACAGGGCCAAGAGTGCGGGGCTACACCTTC,CASSSRATGPRVRGYTF,TRBJ1-2,TRBV12-1,.
TGCGCCAGCAGCTTTCCCGCGGGGGGCTCGGGCACCGGGGAGCTGTTTTTT,CASSFPAGGSGTGELFF,TRBJ2-2,TRBV5-1,TRBD2
TGTGCCAGCAGCCGAAAAAGGGGGGGGAACACCGGGGAGCTGTTTTTT,CASSRKRGGNTGELFF,TRBJ2-2,TRBV7-3,.
TGTGCCAGCAGCGTCGGTATAGCGGGGGGCCTCACAGATACGCAGTATTTT,CASSVGIAGGLTDTQYF,TRBJ2-3,TRBV9,TRBD2
TGTGCCAGCAGGCCCCAGGGGGCGGGTGTGGATTCACCCCTCCACTTT,CASRPQGAGVDSPLHF,TRBJ1-6,TRBV5-5,TRBD1